Listed below are T cell receptor beta chains from one sample, sequenced in a study of T cells in localized non-small cell lung cancer. Using immunoSEQ multiplex PCR, the repertoire was profiled, and TCRdb retains in-frame clones only, with some absent. The sample includes under 35,000 clones, around four fifths of them seen just once. Sequencing was performed on peripheral blood, taken before any cancer treatment. The receptors stem from a male donor older than 55 with stage II squamous cell lung carcinoma. The CDR3 runs from the conserved cysteine through the conserved F or W. The order of the fields is CDR3 protein, clone size, V gene, J gene. Size is omitted from some rows. Given values are once, few, many or a class for expanded clones.

CDR3: CASSLSTPTAEAFF
size: NA
V: TRBV5-1
J: TRBJ1-1

CDR3: CASTRDTNYGYTF
size: NA
V: TRBV2
J: TRBJ1-2

CDR3: CASSLGLGSRNTEAFF
size: NA
V: TRBV13
J: TRBJ1-1

CDR3: CASSLSPPAVPRGREHQPQHF
size: few
V: TRBV27
J: TRBJ1-5

CDR3: CASSLSDPDTQYF
size: NA
V: TRBV7-3
J: TRBJ2-3

CDR3: CASSLGGVRQLEQYF
size: once
V: TRBV11-2
J: NA

CDR3: CASSPLAGGSYEQYF
size: NA
V: TRBV5-6
J: TRBJ2-7

CDR3: CSVEDRVNEQYF
size: NA
V: TRBV29-1
J: TRBJ2-7

CDR3: CASSAGTASNQPQHF
size: NA
V: TRBV6-1
J: TRBJ1-5

CDR3: CASRVQVNTEAFF
size: NA
V: TRBV5-1
J: TRBJ1-1

CDR3: CASSGAVSANNEQFF
size: NA
V: TRBV2
J: TRBJ2-1

CDR3: CASSSSGREYTDTQYF
size: few
V: TRBV7-9
J: TRBJ2-3

CDR3: CASSRRAGGRETQYF
size: few
V: TRBV13
J: TRBJ2-5

CDR3: CASSLAGGTGINEQFF
size: NA
V: TRBV5-1
J: TRBJ2-1

CDR3: CAISESPDRSNEKLFF
size: NA
V: TRBV10-3
J: TRBJ1-4

CDR3: CASSPITGGSSEAFF
size: few
V: TRBV27
J: TRBJ1-1

CDR3: CASSLTGTSNNEQFF
size: NA
V: TRBV5-1
J: TRBJ2-1

CDR3: CSVEVGTGGAGELFF
size: NA
V: TRBV29-1
J: TRBJ2-2